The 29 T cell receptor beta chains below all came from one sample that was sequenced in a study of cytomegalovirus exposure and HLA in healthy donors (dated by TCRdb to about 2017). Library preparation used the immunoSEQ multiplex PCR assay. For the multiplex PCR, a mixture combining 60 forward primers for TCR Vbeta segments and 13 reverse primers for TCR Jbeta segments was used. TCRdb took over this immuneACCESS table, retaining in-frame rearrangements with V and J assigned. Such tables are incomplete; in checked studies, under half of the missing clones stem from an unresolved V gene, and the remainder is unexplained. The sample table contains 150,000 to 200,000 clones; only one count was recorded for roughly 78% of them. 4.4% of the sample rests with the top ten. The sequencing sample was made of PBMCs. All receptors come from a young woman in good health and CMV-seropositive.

CDR3: CASSYAEDSPTYEQYF. CDR3 DNA sequence: TGTGCCAGCAGTTATGCGGAGGACAGCCCCACCTACGAGCAGTACTTC. The rearrangement uses TRBV6-5 and TRBJ2-7, with a tentative D call TRBD1 (6 bases). Germline loops: CDR1 MNHEY, CDR2 SVGAGI. This CDR3 comprises 16 residues. V was cut by 3 bases and J by 2 bases, with 17 bases left in between.

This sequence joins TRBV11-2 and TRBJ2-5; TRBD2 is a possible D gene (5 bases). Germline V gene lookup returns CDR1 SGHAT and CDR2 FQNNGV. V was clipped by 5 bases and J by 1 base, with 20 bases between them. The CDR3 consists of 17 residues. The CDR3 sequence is CASSGYKGGRFQETQYF. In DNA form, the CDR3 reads TGTGCCAGCAGCGGTTATAAAGGAGGACGCTTCCAAGAGACCCAGTACTTC.

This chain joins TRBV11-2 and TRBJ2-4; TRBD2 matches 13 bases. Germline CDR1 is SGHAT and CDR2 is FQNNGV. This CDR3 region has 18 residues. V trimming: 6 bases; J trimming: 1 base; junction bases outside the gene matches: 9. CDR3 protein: CASSLLAGGTLAKNIQYF. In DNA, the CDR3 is TGTGCCAGCAGTTTACTAGCGGGAGGGACCCTCGCCAAAAACATTCAGTACTTC.

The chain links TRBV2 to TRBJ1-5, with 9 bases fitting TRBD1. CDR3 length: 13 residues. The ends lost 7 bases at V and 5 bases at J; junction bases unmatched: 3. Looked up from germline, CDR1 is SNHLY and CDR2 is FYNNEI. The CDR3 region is CASKDRGYQPQHF. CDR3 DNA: TGTGCCAGCAAGGACAGGGGCTATCAGCCCCAGCATTTT. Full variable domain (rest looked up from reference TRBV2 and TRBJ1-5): EPEVTQTPSHQVTQMGQEVILRCVPISNHLYFYWYRQILGQKVEFLVSFYNNEISEKSEIFDDQFSVERPDGSNFTLKIRSTKLEDSAMYFCASKDRGYQPQHFGDGTRLSIL.

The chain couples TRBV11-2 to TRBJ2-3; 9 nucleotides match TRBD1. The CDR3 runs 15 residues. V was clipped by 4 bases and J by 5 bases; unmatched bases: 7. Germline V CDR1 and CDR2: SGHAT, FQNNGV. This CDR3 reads CASSSGTGSGDTQYF. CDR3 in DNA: TGTGCCAGCAGCTCCGGGACAGGGAGTGGAGATACGCAGTATTTT.

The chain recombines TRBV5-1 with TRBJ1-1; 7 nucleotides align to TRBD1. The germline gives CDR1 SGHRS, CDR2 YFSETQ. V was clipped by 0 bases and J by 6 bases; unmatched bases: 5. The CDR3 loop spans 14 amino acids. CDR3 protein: CASSLGQGGSEAFF. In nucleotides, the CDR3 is TGCGCCAGCAGCTTGGGACAGGGCGGATCTGAAGCTTTCTTT.

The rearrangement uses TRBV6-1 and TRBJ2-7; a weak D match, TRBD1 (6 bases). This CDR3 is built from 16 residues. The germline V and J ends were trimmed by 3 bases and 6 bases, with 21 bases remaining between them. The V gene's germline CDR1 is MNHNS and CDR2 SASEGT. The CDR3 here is CASSDISGQGFFEQYF. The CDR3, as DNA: TGTGCCAGCAGTGATATCTCGGGACAAGGGTTTTTCGAGCAGTACTTC.

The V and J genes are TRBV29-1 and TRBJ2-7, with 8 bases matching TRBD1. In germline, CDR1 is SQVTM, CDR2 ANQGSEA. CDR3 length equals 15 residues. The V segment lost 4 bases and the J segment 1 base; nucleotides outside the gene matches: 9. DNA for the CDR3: TGCAGCGTTGTTTTGGAGGGACAGGAATCCTACGAGCAGTACTTC. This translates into CSVVLEGQESYEQYF.

CDR3 sequence reads: CASSPSDHGTYEQYF. The CDR3 DNA follows: TGTGCCAGCTCACCTAGCGACCACGGAACCTACGAGCAGTACTTC. V usage is TRBV18 and J usage is TRBJ2-7; the D gene is possibly TRBD2 (5 bases). This CDR3 has 15 residues. V was clipped by 3 bases and J by 2 bases, with 14 bases between them. Germline V gene lookup returns CDR1 KGHSH and CDR2 LQKENI.

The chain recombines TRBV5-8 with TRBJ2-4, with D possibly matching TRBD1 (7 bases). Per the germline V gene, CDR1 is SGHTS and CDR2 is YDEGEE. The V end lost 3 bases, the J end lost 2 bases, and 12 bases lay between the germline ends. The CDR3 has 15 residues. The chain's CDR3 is CASSYPGGPKNIQYF. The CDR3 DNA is TGTGCCAGCAGCTACCCAGGGGGGCCCAAAAACATTCAGTACTTC.

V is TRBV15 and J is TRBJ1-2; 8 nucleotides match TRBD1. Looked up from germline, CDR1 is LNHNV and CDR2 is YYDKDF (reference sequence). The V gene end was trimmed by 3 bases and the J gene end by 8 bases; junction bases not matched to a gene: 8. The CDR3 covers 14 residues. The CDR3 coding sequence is TGTGCCACCAGCAGGGGACAGGCGGAGGGAGGCTACACCTTC. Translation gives CATSRGQAEGGYTF.

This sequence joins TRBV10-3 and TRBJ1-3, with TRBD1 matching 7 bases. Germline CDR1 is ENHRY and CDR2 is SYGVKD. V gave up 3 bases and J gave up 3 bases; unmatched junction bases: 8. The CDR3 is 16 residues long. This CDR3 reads CAISETPTGNGNTIYF. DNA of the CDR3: TGTGCCATCAGTGAAACCCCGACAGGGAATGGAAACACCATATATTTT.

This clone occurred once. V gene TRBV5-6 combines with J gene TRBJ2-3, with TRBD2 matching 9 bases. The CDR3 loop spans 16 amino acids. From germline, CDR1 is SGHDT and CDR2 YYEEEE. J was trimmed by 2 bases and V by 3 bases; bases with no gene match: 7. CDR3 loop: CASSWGTSRVTDTQYF. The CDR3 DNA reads TGTGCCAGCAGCTGGGGGACTAGCCGAGTCACAGATACGCAGTATTTT. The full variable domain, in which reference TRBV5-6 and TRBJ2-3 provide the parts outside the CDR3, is DAGVTQSPTHLIKTRGQQVTLRCSPKSGHDTVSWYQQALGQGPQFIFQYYEEEERQRGNFPDRFSGHQFPNYSSELNVNALLLGDSALYLCASSWGTSRVTDTQYFGPGTRLTVL.

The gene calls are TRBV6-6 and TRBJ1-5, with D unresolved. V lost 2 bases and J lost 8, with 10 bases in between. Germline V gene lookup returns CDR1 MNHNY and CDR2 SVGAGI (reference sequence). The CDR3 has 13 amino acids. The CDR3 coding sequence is TGTGCCAGCAGTTACCACCCGAGGAAGCCCCAGCATTTT. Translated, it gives CASSYHPRKPQHF.

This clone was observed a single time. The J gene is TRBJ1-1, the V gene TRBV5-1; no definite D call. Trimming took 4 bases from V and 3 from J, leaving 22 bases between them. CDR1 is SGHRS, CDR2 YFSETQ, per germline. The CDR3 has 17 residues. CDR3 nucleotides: TGCGCCAGCAGCCCCCTAGGAGCCGGGGATGGGGACACTGAAGCTTTCTTT. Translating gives CASSPLGAGDGDTEAFF.

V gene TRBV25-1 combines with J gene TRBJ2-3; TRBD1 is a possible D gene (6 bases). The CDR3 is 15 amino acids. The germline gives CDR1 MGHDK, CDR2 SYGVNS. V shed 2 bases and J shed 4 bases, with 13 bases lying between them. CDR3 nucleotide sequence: TGTGCCAGCAGTGAAACAGGGATGACGGCAGATACGCAGTATTTT. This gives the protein CASSETGMTADTQYF. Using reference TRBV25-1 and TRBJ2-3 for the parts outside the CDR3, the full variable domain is EADIYQTPRYLVIGTGKKITLECSQTMGHDKMYWYQQDPGMELHLIHYSYGVNSTEKGDLSSESTVSRIRTEHFPLTLESARPSHTSQYLCASSETGMTADTQYFGPGTRLTVL.

CDR3 sequence reads: CASSLERTGFEQYF. In DNA, the CDR3 is TGTGCCAGCAGTCTAGAGAGGACAGGGTTCGAGCAGTACTTC. The V gene is TRBV6-5, the J gene TRBJ2-7; TRBD1 aligns across 8 bases. This CDR3 has 14 amino acids. Germline V CDR1 and CDR2: MNHEY, SVGAGI. J lost 6 bases, V lost 5 bases, and 9 bases had no gene match.

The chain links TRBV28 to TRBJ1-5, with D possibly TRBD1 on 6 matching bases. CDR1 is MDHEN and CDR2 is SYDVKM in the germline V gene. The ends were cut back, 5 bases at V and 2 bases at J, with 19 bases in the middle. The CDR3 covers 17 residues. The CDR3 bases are TGTGCCAGCAGTAACCGACAGGTCCAGGGAGGCAATCAGCCCCAGCATTTT. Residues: CASSNRQVQGGNQPQHF.

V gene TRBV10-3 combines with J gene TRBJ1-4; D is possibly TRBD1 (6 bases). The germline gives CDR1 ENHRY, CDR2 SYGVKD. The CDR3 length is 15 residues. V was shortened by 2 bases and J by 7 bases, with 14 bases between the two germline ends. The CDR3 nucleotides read TGTGCCATCAGTGAGGGGGGCAGGGCGGGTGAAAAACTGTTTTTT. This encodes CAISEGGRAGEKLFF.

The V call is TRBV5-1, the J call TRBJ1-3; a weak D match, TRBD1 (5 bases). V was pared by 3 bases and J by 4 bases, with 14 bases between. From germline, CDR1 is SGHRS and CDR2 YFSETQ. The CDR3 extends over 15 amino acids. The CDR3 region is CASSWGLLGGNTIYF. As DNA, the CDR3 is TGCGCCAGCAGCTGGGGACTTCTAGGGGGAAACACCATATATTTT.

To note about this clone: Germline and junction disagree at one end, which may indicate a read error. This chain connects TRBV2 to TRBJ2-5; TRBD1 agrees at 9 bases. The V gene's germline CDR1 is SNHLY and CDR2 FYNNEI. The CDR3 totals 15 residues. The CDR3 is CASREEDRGWETQYF. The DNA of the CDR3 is TGTGCCAGCAGAGAAGAGGACAGGGGCTGGGAGACCCAGTACTTC.

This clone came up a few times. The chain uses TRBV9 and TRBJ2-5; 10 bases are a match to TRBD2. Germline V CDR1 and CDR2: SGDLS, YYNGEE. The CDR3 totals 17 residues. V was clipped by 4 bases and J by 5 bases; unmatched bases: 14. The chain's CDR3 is CASSPPVPSGGGETQYF. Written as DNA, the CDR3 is TGTGCCAGCAGCCCTCCAGTACCTAGCGGGGGTGGGGAGACCCAGTACTTC.

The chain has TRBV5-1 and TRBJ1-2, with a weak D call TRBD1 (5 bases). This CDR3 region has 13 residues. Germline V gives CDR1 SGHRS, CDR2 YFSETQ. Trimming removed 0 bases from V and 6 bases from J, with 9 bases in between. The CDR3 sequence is CASSLVGEDGYTF. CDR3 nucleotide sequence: TGCGCCAGCAGCTTGGTAGGGGAGGATGGCTACACCTTC.

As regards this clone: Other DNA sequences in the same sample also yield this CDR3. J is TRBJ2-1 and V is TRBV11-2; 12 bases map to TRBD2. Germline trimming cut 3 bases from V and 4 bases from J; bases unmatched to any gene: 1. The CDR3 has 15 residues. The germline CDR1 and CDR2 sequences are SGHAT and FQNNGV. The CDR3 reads CASSFTSGGYNEQFF. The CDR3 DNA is TGTGCCAGCAGCTTCACTAGCGGGGGGTACAATGAGCAGTTCTTC.

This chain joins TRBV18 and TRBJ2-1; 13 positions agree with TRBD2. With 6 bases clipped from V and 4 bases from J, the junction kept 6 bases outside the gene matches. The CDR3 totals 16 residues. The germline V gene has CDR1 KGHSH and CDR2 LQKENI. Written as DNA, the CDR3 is TGTGCCAGCTCCCGCACTAGCGGGGGGGGTTACAATGAGCAGTTCTTC. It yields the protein CASSRTSGGGYNEQFF.

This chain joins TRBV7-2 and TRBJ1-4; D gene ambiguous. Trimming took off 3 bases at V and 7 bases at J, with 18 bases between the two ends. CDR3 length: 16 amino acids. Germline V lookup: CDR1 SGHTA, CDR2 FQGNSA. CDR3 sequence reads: CASSFNPGAAGEKLFF. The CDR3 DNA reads TGTGCCAGCAGCTTTAATCCAGGCGCAGCGGGTGAAAAACTGTTTTTT.

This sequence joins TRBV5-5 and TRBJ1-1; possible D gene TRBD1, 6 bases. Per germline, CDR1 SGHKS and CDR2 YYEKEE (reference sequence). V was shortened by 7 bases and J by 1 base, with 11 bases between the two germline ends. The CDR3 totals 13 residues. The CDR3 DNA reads TGTGCCAGCCACTTACAGGGGAACACTGAAGCTTTCTTT. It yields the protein CASHLQGNTEAFF.

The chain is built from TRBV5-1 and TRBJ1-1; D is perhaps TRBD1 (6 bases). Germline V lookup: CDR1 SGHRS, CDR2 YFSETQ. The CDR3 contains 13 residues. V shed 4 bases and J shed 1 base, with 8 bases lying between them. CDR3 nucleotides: TGCGCCAGCAGCCGGGGACAGAACACTGAAGCTTTCTTT. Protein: CASSRGQNTEAFF.

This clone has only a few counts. CDR3 bases: TGTGCCAGCAGCTTAGGGGACAGCACCGTTAGCAATCAGCCCCAGCATTTT. It codes for CASSLGDSTVSNQPQHF. V and J are TRBV11-2 and TRBJ1-5; 7 bases match TRBD1. V was pared by 1 base and J by 0 bases, with 6 bases of the junction left unmatched. The CDR3 contains 17 residues. Looked up from germline, CDR1 is SGHAT and CDR2 is FQNNGV.